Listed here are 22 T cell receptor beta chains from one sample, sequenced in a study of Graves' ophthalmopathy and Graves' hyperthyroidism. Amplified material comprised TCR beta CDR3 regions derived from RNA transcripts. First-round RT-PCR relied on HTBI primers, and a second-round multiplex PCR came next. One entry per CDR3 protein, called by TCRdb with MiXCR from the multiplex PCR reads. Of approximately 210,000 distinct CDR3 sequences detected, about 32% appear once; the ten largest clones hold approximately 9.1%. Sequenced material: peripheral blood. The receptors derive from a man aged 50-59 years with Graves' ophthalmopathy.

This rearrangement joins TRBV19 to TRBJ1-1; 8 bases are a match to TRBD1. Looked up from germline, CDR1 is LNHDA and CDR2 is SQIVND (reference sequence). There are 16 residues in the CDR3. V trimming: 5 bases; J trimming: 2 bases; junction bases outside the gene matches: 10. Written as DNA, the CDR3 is TGTGCCAGTAGTCTCGCCCGGGACAGGACAAACACTGAAGCTTTCTTT. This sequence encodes CASSLARDRTNTEAFF.

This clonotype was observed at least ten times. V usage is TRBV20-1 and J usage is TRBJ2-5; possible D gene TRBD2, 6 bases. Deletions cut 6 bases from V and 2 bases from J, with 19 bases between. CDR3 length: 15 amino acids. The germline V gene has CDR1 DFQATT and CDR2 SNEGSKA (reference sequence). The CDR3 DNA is TGCAGTGCCCCACCAGGGACTGGCGGGCAAGAGACCCAGTACTTC. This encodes CSAPPGTGGQETQYF.

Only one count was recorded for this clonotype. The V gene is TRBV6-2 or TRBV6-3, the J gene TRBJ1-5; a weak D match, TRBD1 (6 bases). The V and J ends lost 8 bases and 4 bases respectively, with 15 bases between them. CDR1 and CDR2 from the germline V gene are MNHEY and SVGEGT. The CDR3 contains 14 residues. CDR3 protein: CASGRQAFNQPQHF. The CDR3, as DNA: TGTGCCAGCGGCCGACAGGCCTTTAATCAGCCCCAGCATTTT.

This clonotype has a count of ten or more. CDR3 region: CASSSYRQLGETQYF. CDR3 sequence (DNA): TGTGCCAGCAGTTCCTATAGACAGCTCGGAGAGACCCAGTACTTC. This chain uses TRBV6-5 with TRBJ2-5, with D maybe TRBD1 (5 bases). CDR3 length: 15 residues. The germline V gene encodes CDR1 MNHEY and CDR2 SVGAGI. The V gene lost 4 bases and the J gene lost 4 bases, with 16 bases spanning the gap.

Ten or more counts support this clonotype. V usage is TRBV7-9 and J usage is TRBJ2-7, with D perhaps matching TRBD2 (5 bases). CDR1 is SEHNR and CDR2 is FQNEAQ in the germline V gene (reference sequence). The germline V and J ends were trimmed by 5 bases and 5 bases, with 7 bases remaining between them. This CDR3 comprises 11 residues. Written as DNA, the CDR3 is TGTGCCAGCAGCCGGCGGGACGAGCAGTACTTC. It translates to CASSRRDEQYF. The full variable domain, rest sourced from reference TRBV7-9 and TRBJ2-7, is DTGVSQNPRHKITKRGQNVTFRCDPISEHNRLYWYRQTLGQGPEFLTYFQNEAQLEKSRLLSDRFSAERPKGSFSTLEIQRTEQGDSAMYLCASSRRDEQYFGPGTRLTVT.

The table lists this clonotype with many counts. The CDR3 is CASRLSPFGATEAFF. The DNA of the CDR3 is TGTGCCAGCAGGCTCAGTCCCTTTGGGGCCACTGAAGCTTTCTTT. The rearrangement links TRBV7-9 to TRBJ1-1, with a tentative D call TRBD1 (5 bases). V lost 6 bases, J lost 4 bases, and 18 bases lay in between. CDR3 length equals 15 residues. From germline, CDR1 is SEHNR and CDR2 FQNEAQ (reference sequence).

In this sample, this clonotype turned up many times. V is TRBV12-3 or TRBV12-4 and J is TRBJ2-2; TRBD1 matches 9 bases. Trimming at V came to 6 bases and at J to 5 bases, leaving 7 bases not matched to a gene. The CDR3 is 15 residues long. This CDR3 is CASSFRDRATGELFF. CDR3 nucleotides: TGTGCCAGCAGCTTCCGGGACAGGGCTACCGGGGAGCTGTTTTTT.

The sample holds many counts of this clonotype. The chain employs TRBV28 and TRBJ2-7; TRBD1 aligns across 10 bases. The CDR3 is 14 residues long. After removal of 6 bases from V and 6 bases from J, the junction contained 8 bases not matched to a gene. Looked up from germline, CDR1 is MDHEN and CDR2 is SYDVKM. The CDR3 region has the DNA TGTGCCAGCAGCCCGCCGGGACAGGGGTTCGAGCAGTACTTC. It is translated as CASSPPGQGFEQYF. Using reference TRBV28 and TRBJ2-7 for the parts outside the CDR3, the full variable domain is DVKVTQSSRYLVKRTGEKVFLECVQDMDHENMFWYRQDPGLGLRLIYFSYDVKMKEKGDIPEGYSVSREKKERFSLILESASTNQTSMYLCASSPPGQGFEQYFGPGTRLTVT.

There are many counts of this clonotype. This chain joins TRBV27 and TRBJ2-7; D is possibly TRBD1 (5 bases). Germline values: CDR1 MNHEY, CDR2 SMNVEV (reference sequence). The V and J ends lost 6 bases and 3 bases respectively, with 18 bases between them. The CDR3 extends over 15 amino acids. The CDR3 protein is CASSLRGALFYEQYF. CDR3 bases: TGTGCCAGCAGCTTGCGTGGGGCTCTTTTCTACGAGCAGTACTTC.

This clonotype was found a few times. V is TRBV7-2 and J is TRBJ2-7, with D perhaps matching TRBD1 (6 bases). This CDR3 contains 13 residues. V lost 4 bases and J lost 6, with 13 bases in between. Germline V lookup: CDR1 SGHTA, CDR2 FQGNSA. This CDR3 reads CASSSFMDSEQYF. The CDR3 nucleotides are TGTGCCAGCAGCTCATTTATGGACAGCGAGCAGTACTTC.

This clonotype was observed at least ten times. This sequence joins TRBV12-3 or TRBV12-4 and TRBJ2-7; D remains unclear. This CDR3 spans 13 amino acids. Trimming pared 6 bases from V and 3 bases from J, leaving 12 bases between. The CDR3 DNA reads TGTGCCAGCAGCTATAGACACTACTACGAGCAGTACTTC. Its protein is CASSYRHYYEQYF.

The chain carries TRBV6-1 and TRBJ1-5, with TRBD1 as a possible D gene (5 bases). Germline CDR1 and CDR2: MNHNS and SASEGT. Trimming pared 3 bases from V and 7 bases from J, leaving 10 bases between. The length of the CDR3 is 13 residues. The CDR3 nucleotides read TGTGCCAGCAGTGAGTCGGGGCGGCAGCCCCAGCATTTT. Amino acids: CASSESGRQPQHF.

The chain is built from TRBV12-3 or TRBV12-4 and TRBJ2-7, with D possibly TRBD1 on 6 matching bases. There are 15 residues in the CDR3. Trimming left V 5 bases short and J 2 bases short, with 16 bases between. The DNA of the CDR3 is TGTGCCAGCAGTCACGGACAGCCTCCGACCTACGAGCAGTACTTC. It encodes CASSHGQPPTYEQYF.

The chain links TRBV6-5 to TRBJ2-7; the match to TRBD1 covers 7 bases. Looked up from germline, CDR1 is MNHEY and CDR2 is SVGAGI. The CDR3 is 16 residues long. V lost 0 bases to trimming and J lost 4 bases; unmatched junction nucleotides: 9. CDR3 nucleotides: TGTGCCAGCAGTTACTCCGGTGTGGGCAGGGGGTACGAGCAGTACTTC. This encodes CASSYSGVGRGYEQYF.

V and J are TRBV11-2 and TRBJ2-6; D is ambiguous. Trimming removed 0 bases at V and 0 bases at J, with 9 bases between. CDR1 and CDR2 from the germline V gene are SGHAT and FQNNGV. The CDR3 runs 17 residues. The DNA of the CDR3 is TGTGCCAGCAGCTTAGATCCAGCAAGCTCTGGGGCCAACGTCCTGACTTTC. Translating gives CASSLDPASSGANVLTF. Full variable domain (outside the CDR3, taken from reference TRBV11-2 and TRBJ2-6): EAGVAQSPRYKIIEKRQSVAFWCNPISGHATLYWYQQILGQGPKLLIQFQNNGVVDDSQLPKDRFSAERLKGVDSTLKIQPAKLEDSAVYLCASSLDPASSGANVLTFGAGSRLTVL.

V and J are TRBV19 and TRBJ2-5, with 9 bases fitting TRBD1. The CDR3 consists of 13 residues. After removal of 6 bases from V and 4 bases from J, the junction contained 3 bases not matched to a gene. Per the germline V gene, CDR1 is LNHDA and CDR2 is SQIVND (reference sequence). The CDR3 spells CASSGTGRETQYF. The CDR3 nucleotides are TGTGCCAGTAGCGGGACAGGGAGAGAGACCCAGTACTTC.

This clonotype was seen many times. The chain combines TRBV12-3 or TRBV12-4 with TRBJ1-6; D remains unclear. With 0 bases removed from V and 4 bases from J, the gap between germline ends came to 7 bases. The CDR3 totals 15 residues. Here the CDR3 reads CASSLAGRYNSPLHF. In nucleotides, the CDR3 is TGTGCCAGCAGTTTAGCGGGTCGATATAATTCACCCCTCCACTTT.

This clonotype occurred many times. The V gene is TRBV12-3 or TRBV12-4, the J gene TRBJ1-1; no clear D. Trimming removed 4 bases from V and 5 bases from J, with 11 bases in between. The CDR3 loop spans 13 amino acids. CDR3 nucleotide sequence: TGTGCCAGCAGTTCATTCGGAGTAACTGAAGCTTTCTTT. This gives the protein CASSSFGVTEAFF.

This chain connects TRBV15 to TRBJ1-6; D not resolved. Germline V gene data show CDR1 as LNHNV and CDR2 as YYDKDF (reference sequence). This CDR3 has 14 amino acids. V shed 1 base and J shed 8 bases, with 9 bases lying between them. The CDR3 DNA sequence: TGTGCCACCAGCAGAGGCTCAAGGGATTCACCCCTCCACTTT. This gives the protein CATSRGSRDSPLHF.

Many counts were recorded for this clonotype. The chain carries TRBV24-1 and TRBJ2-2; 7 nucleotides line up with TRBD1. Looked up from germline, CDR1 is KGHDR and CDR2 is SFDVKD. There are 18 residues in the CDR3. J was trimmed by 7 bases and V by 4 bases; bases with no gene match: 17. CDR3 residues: CATSDPPTRTGGNGELFF. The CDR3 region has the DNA TGTGCCACCAGTGACCCCCCTACTCGGACAGGAGGAAACGGGGAGCTGTTTTTT.

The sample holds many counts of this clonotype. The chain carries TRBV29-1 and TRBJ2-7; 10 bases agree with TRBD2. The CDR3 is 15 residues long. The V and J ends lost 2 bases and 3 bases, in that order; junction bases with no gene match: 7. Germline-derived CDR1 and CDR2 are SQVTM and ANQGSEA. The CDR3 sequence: CSVEWWEREGYEQYF. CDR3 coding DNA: TGCAGCGTTGAATGGTGGGAGCGGGAGGGCTACGAGCAGTACTTC.

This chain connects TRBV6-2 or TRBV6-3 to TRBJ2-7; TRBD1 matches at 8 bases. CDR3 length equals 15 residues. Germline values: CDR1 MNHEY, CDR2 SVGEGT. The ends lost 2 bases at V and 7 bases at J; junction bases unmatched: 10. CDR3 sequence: CASSYTHPGQGEQYF. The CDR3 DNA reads TGTGCCAGCAGTTACACCCATCCCGGACAGGGTGAGCAGTACTTC.